The 32 T cell receptor beta chains presented below share a single source sample, sequenced in a study of T cell repertoires in cytomegalovirus infection. From the reads, TCRdb called clonotypes with MiXCR, one entry per CDR3 protein. The sample holds some 77,000 distinct CDR3 sequences, 3.5% to 4.5% seen once. The sequenced sample consisted of PBMCs. The receptors originated from a human donor in good health (CMV status not recorded). Some clones in this sample may be carry-over from other donors' samples.

This clonotype appeared many times. The chain uses TRBV7-2 and TRBJ1-2; D is ambiguous. CDR3 length: 12 amino acids. CDR1 and CDR2 from the germline V gene are SGHTA and FQGNSA. V dropped 5 bases and J dropped 8 bases, with 12 bases sitting between them. The CDR3 reads CASSDRTRGYTF. DNA of the CDR3: TGTGCCAGCAGCGATCGGACGCGAGGCTACACCTTC.

This clonotype occurred many times. The J gene is TRBJ1-2, the V gene TRBV7-2; D might be TRBD1 (6 bases). The germline V gene encodes CDR1 SGHTA and CDR2 FQGNSA. V lost 6 bases and J 7 bases, leaving 15 bases between the germline ends. This CDR3 region has 13 residues. Here the CDR3 reads CASRTPGHSGYTF. The CDR3, as DNA: TGTGCCAGCAGAACTCCGGGACATAGTGGCTACACCTTC. The full variable domain, in which reference TRBV7-2 and TRBJ1-2 provide the parts outside the CDR3, is GAGVSQSPSNKVTEKGKDVELRCDPISGHTALYWYRQSLGQGLEFLIYFQGNSAPDKSGLPSDRFSAERTGGSVSTLTIQRTQQEDSAVYLCASRTPGHSGYTFGSGTRLTVV.

The chain employs TRBV5-1 and TRBJ2-1; TRBD2 aligns across 10 bases. J lost 7 bases, V lost 4 bases, and 14 bases had no gene match. CDR1 and CDR2 (germline): SGHRS, YFSETQ. The CDR3 runs to 17 residues. The CDR3 sequence is CASSRNVAGGQGNEQFF. In DNA form, the CDR3 reads TGCGCCAGCAGCCGAAACGTAGCGGGGGGCCAGGGAAATGAGCAGTTCTTC.

This clonotype appeared a few times. The chain recombines TRBV29-1 with TRBJ2-3; a weak D match, TRBD2 (6 bases). The ends were cut back, 2 bases at V and 1 base at J, with 10 bases in the middle. This CDR3 comprises 14 residues. Germline V gene lookup returns CDR1 SQVTM and CDR2 ANQGSEA. This CDR3 reads CSVELASGTDTQYF. The CDR3 DNA is TGCAGCGTTGAACTAGCGTCGGGCACAGATACGCAGTATTTT.

This clonotype ranks as medium-sized. The V and J genes are TRBV7-2 and TRBJ1-5; D ambiguous. Germline values: CDR1 SGHTA, CDR2 FQGNSA. The CDR3 contains 15 residues. The V end lost 2 bases, the J end lost 5 bases, and 13 bases lay between the germline ends. The CDR3 DNA reads as TGTGCCAGCAGCTTATGGGGAGGGTACGATCAGCCCCAGCATTTT. It yields the protein CASSLWGGYDQPQHF.

Ten or more counts support this clonotype. The chain uses TRBV28 and TRBJ1-1; possibly TRBD1 for D (5 bases). The V gene's germline CDR1 is MDHEN and CDR2 SYDVKM. The CDR3 totals 16 residues. Trimming cost V 5 bases and J 5 bases, with 21 bases left between them. The CDR3 DNA reads TGTGCCAGCAGTCAAATCGCCCCGGGGCGAGGGACTGAAGCTTTCTTT. Its translation: CASSQIAPGRGTEAFF.

This clonotype was counted many times. The V and J genes are TRBV10-2 and TRBJ1-1; D gene uncertain. There are 13 residues in the CDR3. Germline CDR1 and CDR2: WSHSY and SAAADI. V gave up 6 bases and J gave up 7 bases, with 15 bases separating them. The CDR3 protein is CASRQTSVSEAFF. CDR3 DNA sequence: TGCGCCAGCAGACAGACATCAGTCAGTGAAGCTTTCTTT.

There are many counts of this clonotype. The chain recombines TRBV4-1 with TRBJ2-7; perhaps D is TRBD1 or TRBD2 (5 bases each). V was clipped by 0 bases and J by 3 bases, with 12 bases between them. This CDR3 region has 15 residues. CDR1 and CDR2 (germline): MGHRA, YSYEKL. The chain's CDR3 is CASSQDWDVRYEQYF. The CDR3 DNA reads as TGCGCCAGCAGCCAAGATTGGGACGTCCGCTACGAGCAGTACTTC.

This clonotype was seen many times. The chain uses TRBV7-9 and TRBJ2-3, with 9 positions matching TRBD2. The CDR3 contains 14 residues. V was clipped by 5 bases and J by 2 bases; unmatched bases: 2. CDR1 is SEHNR and CDR2 is FQNEAQ in the germline V gene (reference sequence). CDR3 DNA: TGTGCCAGCAGCGAGCGGGGGGCCACAGATACGCAGTATTTT. Translation: CASSERGATDTQYF.

This clonotype was counted many times. The chain couples TRBV19 to TRBJ1-2; D may be TRBD1 (5 bases). The CDR3 is 13 residues long. Germline V gene data show CDR1 as LNHDA and CDR2 as SQIVND (reference sequence). V gave up 6 bases and J gave up 2 bases, with 10 bases separating them. Here the CDR3 reads CASRVGPNYGYTF. CDR3 DNA: TGTGCCAGTAGGGTGGGACCGAACTATGGCTACACCTTC.

This clonotype is judged medium-sized. The chain is built from TRBV7-8 and TRBJ2-7; TRBD1 matches at 8 bases. The CDR3 covers 15 residues. Losses at the gene ends were 4 bases for V and 6 bases for J; bases not matched to a gene: 11. The germline gives CDR1 SGHVS, CDR2 FQNEAQ. The CDR3: CASSSRQGTIFEQYF. As DNA, the CDR3 is TGTGCCAGCAGCTCCCGACAGGGGACGATCTTCGAGCAGTACTTC.

As regards this clonotype: This may arise from a read error, as a much more abundant clone is one base away. The chain uses TRBV7-2 and TRBJ2-3, with no clear D. The CDR3 loop spans 13 amino acids. V shed 1 base and J shed 5 bases, with 7 bases lying between them. CDR1 and CDR2 (germline): SGHTA, FQGNSA. CDR3 sequence (DNA): TGTGCCAGCAGCTTAGGTCTCAAAGATACGCAGTATTTT. Translation: CASSLGLKDTQYF.

This clonotype has ten or more counts. The CDR3 region is CASSLPRENTEAFF. The CDR3 region has the DNA TGTGCCAGCAGTTTACCCAGGGAGAACACTGAAGCTTTCTTT. The V and J genes are TRBV12-3 or TRBV12-4 and TRBJ1-1; tentatively, D is TRBD1 (5 bases). V was cut by 2 bases and J by 1 base, with 8 bases left in between. This CDR3 spans 14 amino acids.

The sample holds many counts of this clonotype. Here the CDR3 reads CASSLVVGSYGYTF. For the CDR3, the DNA is TGTGCCAGCAGCTTAGTGGTAGGGTCCTATGGCTACACCTTC. The V call is TRBV7-8, the J call TRBJ1-2; no reliable D call. V dropped 1 base and J dropped 4 bases, with 10 bases sitting between them. Germline CDR1 and CDR2: SGHVS and FQNEAQ. This CDR3 has 14 residues.

In this sample, this clonotype turned up many times. The CDR3 nucleotides are TGTGCCAGCAGTTACCGGGGTAGATCAGGTACTGAAGCTTTCTTT. Protein product: CASSYRGRSGTEAFF. The chain is built from TRBV6-5 and TRBJ1-1; D gene unclear. Germline CDR1 MNHEY, CDR2 SVGAGI. The length of the CDR3 is 15 residues. V dropped 2 bases and J dropped 5 bases, with 15 bases sitting between them.

Many counts were recorded for this clonotype. The chain has TRBV12-5 and TRBJ2-3, with D possibly TRBD2 on 5 matching bases. From germline, CDR1 is LGHNT and CDR2 FRNRAP. The CDR3 covers 12 residues. Trimming cost V 7 bases and J 5 bases, with 10 bases left between them. The DNA of the CDR3 is TGTGCTAGTGCCCCCGGGAAAGATACGCAGTATTTT. Translating it yields CASAPGKDTQYF.

This clonotype occurred many times. The chain combines TRBV6-5 with TRBJ2-1, with 11 positions matching TRBD1. After removal of 2 bases from V and 6 bases from J, the junction contained 6 bases not matched to a gene. This CDR3 region has 16 residues. The V gene's germline CDR1 is MNHEY and CDR2 SVGAGI. CDR3 coding DNA: TGTGCCAGCAGTTACGCTGCCGGGACAGGGGGCAATGAGCAGTTCTTC. It yields the protein CASSYAAGTGGNEQFF.

This clonotype came up many times. The chain recombines TRBV28 with TRBJ2-7; 10 bases map to TRBD2. This CDR3 is built from 16 residues. Per germline, CDR1 MDHEN and CDR2 SYDVKM. After removal of 6 bases from V and 6 bases from J, the junction contained 14 bases not matched to a gene. The CDR3, as DNA: TGTGCCAGCAGGATCAGCGGGGGGGCCGGGCGAACCGAGCAGTACTTC. It encodes CASRISGGAGRTEQYF.

This clonotype has a count of ten or more. The chain links TRBV7-8 to TRBJ1-1; D perhaps matches TRBD1 (5 bases). The V gene lost 3 bases and the J gene lost 12 bases, with 20 bases spanning the gap. This CDR3 comprises 14 residues. Germline loops: CDR1 SGHVS, CDR2 FQNEAQ. The CDR3 sequence is CASSFGTMGRGTFF. The CDR3 DNA reads as TGTGCCAGCAGCTTCGGGACGATGGGGCGGGGGACTTTCTTT.

This clonotype has ten or more counts. This rearrangement joins TRBV7-9 to TRBJ2-5; D not resolved. This CDR3 has 13 residues. Trimming removed 1 base at V and 0 bases at J, with 3 bases between. The germline V gene encodes CDR1 SEHNR and CDR2 FQNEAQ (reference sequence). CDR3 protein: CASSLEDQETQYF. The CDR3 DNA reads as TGTGCCAGCAGCTTAGAGGACCAAGAGACCCAGTACTTC.

In its sample, this clonotype was seen a few times. The chain couples TRBV28 to TRBJ1-1; possibly TRBD1 for D (6 bases). Germline values: CDR1 MDHEN, CDR2 SYDVKM. The germline V and J ends were trimmed by 3 bases and 6 bases, with 23 bases remaining between them. The CDR3 extends over 17 amino acids. CDR3 nucleotides: TGTGCCAGCAGTTTCGGGGGGCAGGGGATGTATTTCGCTGAAGCTTTCTTT. Protein product: CASSFGGQGMYFAEAFF.

This clonotype has ten or more counts. The genes are TRBV7-8 and TRBJ1-2; D remains ambiguous. Trimming cost V 0 bases and J 7 bases, with 3 bases left between them. The germline V gene has CDR1 SGHVS and CDR2 FQNEAQ. The CDR3 sequence is 11 residues long. In DNA, the CDR3 is TGTGCCAGCAGCTTAGCCGGTGGCTACACCTTC. The encoded protein is CASSLAGGYTF.

This clonotype was detected many times. The V call is TRBV5-1, the J call TRBJ2-1; 9 positions agree with TRBD1. This CDR3 spans 15 amino acids. From germline, CDR1 is SGHRS and CDR2 YFSETQ. The ends lost 4 bases at V and 6 bases at J; junction bases unmatched: 8. CDR3 sequence: CASSQRQQGANEQFF. The CDR3 DNA is TGCGCCAGCAGCCAGCGACAACAGGGGGCCAATGAGCAGTTCTTC.

This clonotype was seen at least ten times. This sequence joins TRBV12-3 or TRBV12-4 and TRBJ1-1; no clear D gene. This CDR3 spans 12 amino acids. V was pared by 5 bases and J by 2 bases, with 6 bases between. The CDR3 protein is CASSDDNTEAFF. CDR3 nucleotide sequence: TGTGCCAGCAGTGACGATAACACTGAAGCTTTCTTT.

This clonotype was observed at least ten times. The chain has TRBV6-1 and TRBJ2-1; TRBD1 might be the D (6 bases). The CDR3 has 13 residues. The germline V gene encodes CDR1 MNHNS and CDR2 SASEGT. V was clipped by 8 bases and J by 8 bases, with 16 bases between them. The CDR3 sequence: CASRLDRYDEQFF. DNA of the CDR3: TGTGCCAGCCGCCTGGACAGATACGATGAGCAGTTCTTC.

This clonotype was counted at least ten times. The J gene is TRBJ1-2, the V gene TRBV28; D not resolved. The CDR3 is 12 amino acids. The V gene's germline CDR1 is MDHEN and CDR2 SYDVKM. V was clipped by 5 bases and J by 4 bases, with 8 bases between them. CDR3 bases: TGTGCCAGCAGTCCCCAATTCTATGGCTACACCTTC. Residues: CASSPQFYGYTF.

This clonotype occurred many times. V gene TRBV19 combines with J gene TRBJ1-2; D is undetermined. CDR1 is LNHDA, CDR2 SQIVND, per germline (reference sequence). The CDR3 sequence is 13 residues long. V gave up 5 bases and J gave up 2 bases, with 9 bases separating them. Here the CDR3 DNA reads TGTGCCAGTAGTTCCTTACAAAACTATGGCTACACCTTC. Protein sequence: CASSSLQNYGYTF.

This clonotype was detected ten times or more. V and J are TRBV6-5 and TRBJ1-6; D gene unclear. Germline-derived CDR1 and CDR2 are MNHEY and SVGAGI. V was pared by 1 base and J by 7 bases, with 8 bases between. CDR3 size: 14 residues. Written as DNA, the CDR3 is TGTGCCAGCAGTTACTTCGCAGCAAATTCACCCCTCCACTTT. The encoded protein is CASSYFAANSPLHF.

This clonotype was recorded many times. This chain uses TRBV27 with TRBJ1-2; D possibly corresponds to TRBD1 (6 bases). V shed 5 bases and J shed 6 bases, with 13 bases lying between them. CDR3 length: 13 amino acids. CDR1 is MNHEY, CDR2 SMNVEV, per germline (reference sequence). In DNA, the CDR3 is TGTGCCAGCAGTCAAACAGGGTACCATGGCTACACCTTC. It codes for CASSQTGYHGYTF.

This clonotype was found many times. This chain joins TRBV6-2 or TRBV6-3 and TRBJ2-1; D not resolved. There are 14 residues in the CDR3. The germline CDR1 and CDR2 sequences are MNHEY and SVGEGT. Trimming removed 7 bases from V and 0 bases from J, with 10 bases in between. CDR3 region: CASTKAGSYNEQFF. Written as DNA, the CDR3 is TGTGCCAGCACCAAGGCCGGCTCCTACAATGAGCAGTTCTTC.

This clonotype has a count of ten or more. The chain carries TRBV7-2 and TRBJ1-4; D gene ambiguous. Germline V gene lookup returns CDR1 SGHTA and CDR2 FQGNSA. This CDR3 comprises 15 residues. Trimming pared 5 bases from V and 8 bases from J, leaving 18 bases between. The DNA of the CDR3 is TGTGCCAGCAGCGACCGACCGGGAGGTGTGGAAAAACTGTTTTTT. The encoded protein is CASSDRPGGVEKLFF.

This clonotype showed up many times. The V gene is TRBV12-3 or TRBV12-4, the J gene TRBJ1-5; 7 positions match TRBD1. Losses at the gene ends were 5 bases for V and 3 bases for J; bases not matched to a gene: 4. The CDR3 covers 14 residues. Here the CDR3 DNA reads TGTGCCAGCAGTCCTACAGGGGACAATCAGCCCCAGCATTTT. Its protein product is CASSPTGDNQPQHF.